What follows are 8 T cell receptor beta chains derived from one specimen sequenced in a study of shared clonotypes between healthy human individuals. Generated by immunoSEQ multiplex PCR, the TCRdb table keeps only in-frame clones and is missing some. The sample has approximately 350,000 clones; around 96% are singletons. What was sequenced was memory CD8+ T cells sorted from blood. Subset in this sample: CD45RO+ cells pooled with CCR7-negative TemRA cells. The source of these receptors is a man aged 25 to 40 in good health.

In its sample, this clone was seen once. The chain uses TRBV10-1 and TRBJ2-7; TRBD2 might be the D (6 bases). CDR3 length equals 13 residues. The V gene lost 7 bases and the J gene lost 5 bases, with 15 bases spanning the gap. From germline, CDR1 is WNHNN and CDR2 SYGVQD (reference sequence). The CDR3 DNA follows: TGCGCCAGCATTGGGCGGGATCGGAACGAGCAGTACTTC. It translates to CASIGRDRNEQYF.

V and J are TRBV29-1 and TRBJ2-7, with TRBD1 matching 12 bases. Germline assignment: CDR1 SQVTM and CDR2 ANQGSEA. The V gene end was trimmed by 4 bases and the J gene end by 4 bases; junction bases not matched to a gene: 2. This CDR3 has 13 amino acids. The CDR3 DNA is TGCAGCGTTGCGGGACAGGGGGCGTACGAGCAGTACTTC. This codes for CSVAGQGAYEQYF.

This chain joins TRBV13 and TRBJ2-3; no clear D. V was pared by 3 bases and J by 2 bases, with 12 bases between. Germline CDR1 PRHDT, CDR2 FYEKMQ (reference sequence). This CDR3 comprises 15 residues. The chain's CDR3 is CASSLALGSTDTQYF. Here the CDR3 DNA reads TGTGCCAGCAGCTTGGCATTAGGCTCCACAGATACGCAGTATTTT.

The genes are TRBV2 and TRBJ1-5; TRBD1 matches at 11 bases. Germline V gene lookup returns CDR1 SNHLY and CDR2 FYNNEI. The CDR3 sequence is 15 residues long. V gave up 5 bases and J gave up 7 bases; unmatched junction bases: 7. In nucleotides, the CDR3 is TGTGCCAGCAGTAAGGACAGGGGGCTCTGGCAGCCCCAGCATTTT. Its translation is CASSKDRGLWQPQHF. Using reference TRBV2 and TRBJ1-5 for the parts outside the CDR3, the full variable domain is EPEVTQTPSHQVTQMGQEVILRCVPISNHLYFYWYRQILGQKVEFLVSFYNNEISEKSEIFDDQFSVERPDGSNFTLKIRSTKLEDSAMYFCASSKDRGLWQPQHFGDGTRLSIL.

This clone has just one count. The gene calls are TRBV19 and TRBJ2-4, with TRBD2 identical over 11 bases. This CDR3 has 19 amino acids. V lost 2 bases, J lost 0 bases, and 9 bases stayed unmatched. CDR1 is LNHDA, CDR2 SQIVND, per germline (reference sequence). CDR3 DNA sequence: TGTGCCAGTAGTATAAGCCCTCCGACTAGCGGGGTAGCCAAAAACATTCAGTACTTC. It yields the protein CASSISPPTSGVAKNIQYF. Looking up the rest from reference TRBV19 and TRBJ2-4 gives the full variable domain: DGGITQSPKYLFRKEGQNVTLSCEQNLNHDAMYWYRQDPGQGLRLIYYSQIVNDFQKGDIAEGYSVSREKKESFPLTVTSAQKNPTAFYLCASSISPPTSGVAKNIQYFGAGTRLSVL.

The chain links TRBV9 to TRBJ1-4; the match to TRBD1 covers 10 bases. This CDR3 region has 15 residues. Germline-derived CDR1 and CDR2 are SGDLS and YYNGEE. V lost 4 bases and J lost 7; bases outside the gene matches: 7. The CDR3 loop reads CASSPTRDRGEKLFF. CDR3 DNA sequence: TGTGCCAGCAGCCCCACCCGGGACAGGGGTGAAAAACTGTTTTTT.

The V gene is TRBV29-1, the J gene TRBJ1-2, with D tentatively TRBD1 (6 bases). The V and J ends lost 7 bases and 4 bases respectively, with 16 bases between them. This CDR3 comprises 13 residues. Per the germline V gene, CDR1 is SQVTM and CDR2 is ANQGSEA. CDR3 sequence reads: CSATGAPGYGYTF. The CDR3 bases are TGCAGCGCCACGGGGGCGCCGGGCTATGGCTACACCTTC.

The rearrangement uses TRBV19 and TRBJ2-2; TRBD1 agrees at 8 bases. J was trimmed by 4 bases and V by 6 bases; bases with no gene match: 1. Germline CDR1 LNHDA, CDR2 SQIVND (reference sequence). The CDR3 runs to 13 residues. This CDR3 is CASRDRGTGELFF. CDR3 nucleotide sequence: TGTGCCAGTAGAGACAGGGGCACCGGGGAGCTGTTTTTT.